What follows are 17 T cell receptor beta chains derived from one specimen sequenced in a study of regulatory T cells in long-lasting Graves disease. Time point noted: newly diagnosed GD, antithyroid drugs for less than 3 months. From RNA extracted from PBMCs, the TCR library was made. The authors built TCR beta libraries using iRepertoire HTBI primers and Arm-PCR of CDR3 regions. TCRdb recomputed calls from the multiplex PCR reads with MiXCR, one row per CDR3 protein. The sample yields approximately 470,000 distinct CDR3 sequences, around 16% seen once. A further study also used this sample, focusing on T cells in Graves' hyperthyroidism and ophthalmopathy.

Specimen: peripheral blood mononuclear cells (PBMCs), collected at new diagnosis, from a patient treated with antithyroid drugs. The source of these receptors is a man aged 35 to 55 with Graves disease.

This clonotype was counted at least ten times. Here the CDR3 reads CASSLGLAAKSTDTQYF. The CDR3 coding sequence is TGCGCCAGCAGCTTGGGACTAGCGGCCAAAAGCACAGATACGCAGTATTTT. V gene TRBV5-1 combines with J gene TRBJ2-3, with 9 bases lining up with TRBD2. The germline V gene has CDR1 SGHRS and CDR2 YFSETQ. V trimming: 0 bases; J trimming: 0 bases; junction bases outside the gene matches: 5. The length of the CDR3 is 17 residues.

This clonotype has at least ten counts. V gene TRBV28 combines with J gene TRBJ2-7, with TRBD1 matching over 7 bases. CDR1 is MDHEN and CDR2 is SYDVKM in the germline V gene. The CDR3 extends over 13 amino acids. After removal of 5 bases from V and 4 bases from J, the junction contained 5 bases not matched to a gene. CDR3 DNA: TGTGCCAGCAGTCCACCGGGACAGTACGAGCAGTACTTC. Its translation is CASSPPGQYEQYF.

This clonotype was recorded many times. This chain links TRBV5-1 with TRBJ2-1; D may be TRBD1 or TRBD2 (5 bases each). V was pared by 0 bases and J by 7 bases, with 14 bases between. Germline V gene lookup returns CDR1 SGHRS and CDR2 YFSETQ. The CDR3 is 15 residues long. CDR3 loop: CASSLGGVIGNEQFF. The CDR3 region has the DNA TGCGCCAGCAGCTTGGGAGGGGTCATCGGGAATGAGCAGTTCTTC.

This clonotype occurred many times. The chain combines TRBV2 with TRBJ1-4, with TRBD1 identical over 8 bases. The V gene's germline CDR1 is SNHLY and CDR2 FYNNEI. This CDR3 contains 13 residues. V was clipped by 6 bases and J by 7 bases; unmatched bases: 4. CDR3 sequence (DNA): TGTGCCAGCAGCTGGACAGGGAGTGAAAAACTGTTTTTT. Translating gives CASSWTGSEKLFF.

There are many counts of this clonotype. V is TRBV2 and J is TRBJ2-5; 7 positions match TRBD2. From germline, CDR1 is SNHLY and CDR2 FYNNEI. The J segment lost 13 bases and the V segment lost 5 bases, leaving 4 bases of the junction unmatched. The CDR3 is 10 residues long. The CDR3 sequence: CASSSGTAYF. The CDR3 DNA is TGTGCCAGCAGTAGCGGGACGGCGTACTTC. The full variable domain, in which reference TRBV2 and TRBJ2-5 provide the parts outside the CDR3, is EPEVTQTPSHQVTQMGQEVILRCVPISNHLYFYWYRQILGQKVEFLVSFYNNEISEKSEIFDDQFSVERPDGSNFTLKIRSTKLEDSAMYFCASSSGTAYFGPGTRLLVL.

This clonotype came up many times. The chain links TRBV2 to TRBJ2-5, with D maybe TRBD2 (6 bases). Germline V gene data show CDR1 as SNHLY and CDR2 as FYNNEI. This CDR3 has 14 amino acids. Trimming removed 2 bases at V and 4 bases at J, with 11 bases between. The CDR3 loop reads CASSENGGRETQYF. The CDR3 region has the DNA TGTGCCAGCAGTGAAAATGGAGGGAGAGAGACCCAGTACTTC. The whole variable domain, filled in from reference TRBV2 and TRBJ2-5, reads EPEVTQTPSHQVTQMGQEVILRCVPISNHLYFYWYRQILGQKVEFLVSFYNNEISEKSEIFDDQFSVERPDGSNFTLKIRSTKLEDSAMYFCASSENGGRETQYFGPGTRLLVL.

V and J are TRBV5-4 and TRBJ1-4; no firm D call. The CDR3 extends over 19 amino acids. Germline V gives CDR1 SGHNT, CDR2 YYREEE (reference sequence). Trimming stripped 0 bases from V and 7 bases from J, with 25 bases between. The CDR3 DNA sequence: TGTGCCAGCAGCTTGGCCGGTACTAGCAAGGTCGAGGGTAGTGAAAAACTGTTTTTT. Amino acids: CASSLAGTSKVEGSEKLFF.

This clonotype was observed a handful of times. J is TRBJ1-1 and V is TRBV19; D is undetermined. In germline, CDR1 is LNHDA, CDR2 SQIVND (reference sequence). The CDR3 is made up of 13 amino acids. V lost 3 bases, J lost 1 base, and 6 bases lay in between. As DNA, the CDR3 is TGTGCCAGTAGTATTTACAGGAACACTGAAGCTTTCTTT. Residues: CASSIYRNTEAFF.

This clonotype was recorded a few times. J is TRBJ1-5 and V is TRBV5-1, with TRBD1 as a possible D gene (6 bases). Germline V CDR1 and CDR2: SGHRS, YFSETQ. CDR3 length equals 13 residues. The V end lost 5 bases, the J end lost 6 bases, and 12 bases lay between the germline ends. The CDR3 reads CASRSGVGQPQHF. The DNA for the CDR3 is TGCGCCAGCAGGTCAGGGGTGGGTCAGCCCCAGCATTTT.

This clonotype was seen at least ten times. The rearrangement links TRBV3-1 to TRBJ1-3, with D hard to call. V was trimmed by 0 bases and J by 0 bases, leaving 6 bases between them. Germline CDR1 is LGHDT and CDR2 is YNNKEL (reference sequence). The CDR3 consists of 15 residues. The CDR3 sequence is CASSQDGLSGNTIYF. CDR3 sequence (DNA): TGTGCCAGCAGCCAAGATGGCCTCTCTGGAAACACCATATATTTT.

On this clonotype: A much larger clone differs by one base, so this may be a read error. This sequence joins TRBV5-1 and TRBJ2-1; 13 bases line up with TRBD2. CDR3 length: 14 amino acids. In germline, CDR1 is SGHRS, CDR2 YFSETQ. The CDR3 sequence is CATSLAGGYNEQLF. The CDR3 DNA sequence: TGCGCCACCTCACTAGCGGGAGGGTACAATGAGCAGCTCTTC.

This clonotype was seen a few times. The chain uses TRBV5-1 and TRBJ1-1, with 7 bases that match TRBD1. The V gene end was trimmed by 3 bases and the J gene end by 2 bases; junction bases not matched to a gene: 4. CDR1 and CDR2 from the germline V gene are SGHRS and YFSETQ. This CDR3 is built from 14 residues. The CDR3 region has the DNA TGCGCCAGCAGCTGGCGACAGGGAAACACTGAAGCTTTCTTT. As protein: CASSWRQGNTEAFF.

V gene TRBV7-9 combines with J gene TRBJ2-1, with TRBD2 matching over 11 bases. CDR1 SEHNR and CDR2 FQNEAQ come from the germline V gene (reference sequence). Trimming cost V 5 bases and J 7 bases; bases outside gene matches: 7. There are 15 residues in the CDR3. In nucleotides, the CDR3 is TGTGCCAGCAGCAAAACTAGCGGGAGATTAAATGAGCAGTTCTTC. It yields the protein CASSKTSGRLNEQFF.

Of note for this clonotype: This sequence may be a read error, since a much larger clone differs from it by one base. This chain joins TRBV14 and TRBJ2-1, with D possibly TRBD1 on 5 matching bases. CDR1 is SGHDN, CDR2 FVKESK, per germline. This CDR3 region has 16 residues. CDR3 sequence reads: CASSPRAGPIYNERFF. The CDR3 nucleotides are TGTGCCAGCAGCCCCCGGGCAGGGCCGATCTACAATGAGCGGTTCTTC.

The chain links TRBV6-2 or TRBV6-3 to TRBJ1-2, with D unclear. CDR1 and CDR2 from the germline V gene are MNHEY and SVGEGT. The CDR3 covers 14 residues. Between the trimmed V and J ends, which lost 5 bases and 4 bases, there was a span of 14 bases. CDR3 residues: CASSEVGRVYGYTF. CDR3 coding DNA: TGTGCCAGCAGTGAAGTAGGGAGAGTCTATGGCTACACCTTC.

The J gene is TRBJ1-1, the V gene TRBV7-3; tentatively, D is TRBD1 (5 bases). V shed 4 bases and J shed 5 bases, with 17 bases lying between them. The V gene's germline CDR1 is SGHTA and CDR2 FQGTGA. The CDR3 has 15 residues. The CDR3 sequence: CASSSTGTPGTEAFF. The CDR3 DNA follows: TGTGCCAGCAGCTCAACCGGGACCCCGGGTACTGAAGCTTTCTTT.

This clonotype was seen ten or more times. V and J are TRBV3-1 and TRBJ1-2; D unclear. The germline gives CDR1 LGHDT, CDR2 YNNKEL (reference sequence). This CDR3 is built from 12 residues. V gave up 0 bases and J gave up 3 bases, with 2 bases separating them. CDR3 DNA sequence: TGTGCCAGCAGCCAAGACTACTATGGCTACACCTTC. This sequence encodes CASSQDYYGYTF.